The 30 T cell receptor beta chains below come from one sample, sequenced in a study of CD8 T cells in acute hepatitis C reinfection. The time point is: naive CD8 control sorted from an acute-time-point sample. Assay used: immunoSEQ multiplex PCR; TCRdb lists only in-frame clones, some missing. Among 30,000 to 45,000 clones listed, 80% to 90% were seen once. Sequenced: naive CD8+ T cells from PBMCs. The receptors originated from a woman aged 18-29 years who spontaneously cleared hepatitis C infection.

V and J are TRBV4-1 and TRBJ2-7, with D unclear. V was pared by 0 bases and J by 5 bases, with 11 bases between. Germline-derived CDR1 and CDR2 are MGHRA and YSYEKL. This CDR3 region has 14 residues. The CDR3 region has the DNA TGCGCCAGCAGCCAAGAGTTTGGTCCGGACGAGCAGTACTTC. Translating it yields CASSQEFGPDEQYF.

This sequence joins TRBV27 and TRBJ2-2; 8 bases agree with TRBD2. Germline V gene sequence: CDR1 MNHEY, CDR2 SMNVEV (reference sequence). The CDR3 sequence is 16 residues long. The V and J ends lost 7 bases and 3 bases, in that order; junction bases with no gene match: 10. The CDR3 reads CASTPLTSEDTGELFF. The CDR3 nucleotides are TGTGCCAGCACCCCCCTGACTAGCGAAGACACCGGGGAGCTGTTTTTT.

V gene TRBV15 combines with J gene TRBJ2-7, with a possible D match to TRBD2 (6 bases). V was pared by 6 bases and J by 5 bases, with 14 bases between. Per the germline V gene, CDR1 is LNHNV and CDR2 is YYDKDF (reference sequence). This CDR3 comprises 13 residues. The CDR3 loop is CATRRESAHEQYF. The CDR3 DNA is TGTGCCACCAGACGGGAGAGTGCTCACGAGCAGTACTTC. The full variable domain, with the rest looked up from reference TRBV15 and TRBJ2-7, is DAMVIQNPRYQVTQFGKPVTLSCSQTLNHNVMYWYQQKSSQAPKLLFHYYDKDFNNEADTPDNFQSRRPNTSFCFLDIRSPGLGDTAMYLCATRRESAHEQYFGPGTRLTVT.

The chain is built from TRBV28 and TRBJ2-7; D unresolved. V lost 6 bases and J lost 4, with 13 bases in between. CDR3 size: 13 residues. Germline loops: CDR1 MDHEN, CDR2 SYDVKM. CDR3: CASRDVWAYEQYF. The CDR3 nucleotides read TGTGCCAGCAGGGATGTTTGGGCGTACGAGCAGTACTTC.

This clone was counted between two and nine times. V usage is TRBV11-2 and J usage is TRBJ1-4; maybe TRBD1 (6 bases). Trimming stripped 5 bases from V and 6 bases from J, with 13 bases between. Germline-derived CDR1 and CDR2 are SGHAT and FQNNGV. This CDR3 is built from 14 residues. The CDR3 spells CASSKTGWDEKLFF. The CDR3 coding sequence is TGTGCCAGCAGCAAAACAGGGTGGGATGAAAAACTGTTTTTT.

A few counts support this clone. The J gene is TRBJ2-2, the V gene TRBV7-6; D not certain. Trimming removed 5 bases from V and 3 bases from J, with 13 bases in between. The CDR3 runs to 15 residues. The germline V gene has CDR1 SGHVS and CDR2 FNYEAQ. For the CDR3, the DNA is TGTGCCAGCAGCAAGGACCTTGGGGACACCGGGGAGCTGTTTTTT. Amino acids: CASSKDLGDTGELFF.

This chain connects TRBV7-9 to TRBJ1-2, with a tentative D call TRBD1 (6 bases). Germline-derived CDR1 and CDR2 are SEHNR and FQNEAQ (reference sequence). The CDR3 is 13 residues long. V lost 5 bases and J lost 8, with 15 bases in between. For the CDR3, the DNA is TGTGCCAGCAGCCCGACAGGTTTATTGGGCTACACCTTC. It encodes CASSPTGLLGYTF.

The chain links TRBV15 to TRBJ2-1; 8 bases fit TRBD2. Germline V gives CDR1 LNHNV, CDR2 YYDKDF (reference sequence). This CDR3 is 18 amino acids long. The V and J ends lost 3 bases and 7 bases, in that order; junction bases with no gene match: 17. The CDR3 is CATSRGNLAGWGINEQFF. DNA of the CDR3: TGTGCCACCAGCAGGGGAAACTTAGCGGGGTGGGGGATAAATGAGCAGTTCTTC.

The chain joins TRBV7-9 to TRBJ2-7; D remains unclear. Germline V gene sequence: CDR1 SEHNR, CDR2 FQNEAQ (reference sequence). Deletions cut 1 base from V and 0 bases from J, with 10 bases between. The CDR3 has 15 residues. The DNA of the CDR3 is TGTGCCAGCAGCTTAGGCGGTGGCAACTCCTACGAGCAGTACTTC. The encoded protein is CASSLGGGNSYEQYF.

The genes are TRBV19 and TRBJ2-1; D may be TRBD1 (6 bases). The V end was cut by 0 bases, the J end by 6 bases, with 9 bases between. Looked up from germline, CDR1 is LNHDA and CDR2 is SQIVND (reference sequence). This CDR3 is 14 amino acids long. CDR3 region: CASSIEPGANEQFF. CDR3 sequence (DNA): TGTGCCAGTAGTATAGAGCCAGGGGCCAATGAGCAGTTCTTC.

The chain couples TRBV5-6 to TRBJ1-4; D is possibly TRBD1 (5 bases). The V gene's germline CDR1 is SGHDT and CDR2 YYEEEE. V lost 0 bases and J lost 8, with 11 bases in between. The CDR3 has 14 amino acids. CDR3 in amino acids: CASSLEQGGEKLFF. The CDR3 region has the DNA TGTGCCAGCAGCTTGGAGCAGGGAGGGGAAAAACTGTTTTTT. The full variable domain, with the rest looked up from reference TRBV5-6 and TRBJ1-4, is DAGVTQSPTHLIKTRGQQVTLRCSPKSGHDTVSWYQQALGQGPQFIFQYYEEEERQRGNFPDRFSGHQFPNYSSELNVNALLLGDSALYLCASSLEQGGEKLFFGSGTQLSVL.

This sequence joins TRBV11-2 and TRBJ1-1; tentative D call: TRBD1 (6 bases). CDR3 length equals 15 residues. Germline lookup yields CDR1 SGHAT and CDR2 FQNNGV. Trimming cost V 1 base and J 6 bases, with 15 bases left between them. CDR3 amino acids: CASSLVPRGRAEAFF. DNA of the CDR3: TGTGCCAGCAGCTTAGTTCCAAGGGGGAGGGCTGAAGCTTTCTTT.

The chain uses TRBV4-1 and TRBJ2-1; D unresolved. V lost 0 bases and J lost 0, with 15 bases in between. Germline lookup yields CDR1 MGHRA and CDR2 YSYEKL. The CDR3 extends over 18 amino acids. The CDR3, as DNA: TGCGCCAGCAGCCAAGATAAAGGAGCGTACTCCTCCTACAATGAGCAGTTCTTC. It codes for CASSQDKGAYSSYNEQFF.

CDR3 nucleotide sequence: TGTGCCAGCAGCTTGGCCCTATTAGAGACCCAGTACTTC. Residues: CASSLALLETQYF. The chain has TRBV5-6 and TRBJ2-5; D call uncertain. This CDR3 region has 13 residues. V was cut by 0 bases and J by 4 bases, with 7 bases left in between. Germline-derived CDR1 and CDR2 are SGHDT and YYEEEE.

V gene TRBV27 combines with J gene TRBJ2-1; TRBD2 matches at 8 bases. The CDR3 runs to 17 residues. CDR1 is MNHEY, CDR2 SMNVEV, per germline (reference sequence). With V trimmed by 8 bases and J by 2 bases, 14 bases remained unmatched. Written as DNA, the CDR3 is TGTGCCAGCGGATCCCTCATAGCGGGAAACACCTACAATGAGCAGTTCTTC. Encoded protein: CASGSLIAGNTYNEQFF.

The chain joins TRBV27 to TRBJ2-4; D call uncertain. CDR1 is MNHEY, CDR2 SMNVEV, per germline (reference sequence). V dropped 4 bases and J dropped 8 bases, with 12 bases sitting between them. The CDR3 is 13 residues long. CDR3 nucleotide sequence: TGTGCCAGCAGTTCTTCCGAGTGGGACATTCAGTACTTC. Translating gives CASSSSEWDIQYF.

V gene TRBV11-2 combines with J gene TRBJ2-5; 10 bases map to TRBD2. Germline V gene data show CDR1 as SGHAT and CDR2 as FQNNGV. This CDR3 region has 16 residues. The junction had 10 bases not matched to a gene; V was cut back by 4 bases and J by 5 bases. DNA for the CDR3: TGTGCCAGCAGCTCGCCCACTAGCGGGAATTGGGAGACCCAGTACTTC. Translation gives CASSSPTSGNWETQYF.

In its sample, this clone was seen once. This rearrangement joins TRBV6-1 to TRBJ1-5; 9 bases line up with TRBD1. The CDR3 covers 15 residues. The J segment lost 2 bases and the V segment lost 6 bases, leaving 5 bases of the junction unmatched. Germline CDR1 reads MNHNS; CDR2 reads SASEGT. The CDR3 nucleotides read TGTGCCAGCAGCGACAGGGGGTTTCGCAATCAGCCCCAGCATTTT. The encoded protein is CASSDRGFRNQPQHF.

The chain's CDR3 is CASSDGTRQFF. The CDR3 region has the DNA TGTGCCAGCAGTGACGGGACGAGGCAGTTCTTC. The J gene is TRBJ2-1, the V gene TRBV2, with D perhaps being TRBD1 or TRBD2 (5 bases each). This CDR3 spans 11 amino acids. Trimming pared 3 bases from V and 12 bases from J, leaving 9 bases between. Per germline, CDR1 SNHLY and CDR2 FYNNEI. The full variable domain, with the rest looked up from reference TRBV2 and TRBJ2-1, is EPEVTQTPSHQVTQMGQEVILRCVPISNHLYFYWYRQILGQKVEFLVSFYNNEISEKSEIFDDQFSVERPDGSNFTLKIRSTKLEDSAMYFCASSDGTRQFFGPGTRLTVL.

Here the CDR3 reads CASSTTGTANTEAFF. For the CDR3, the DNA is TGTGCCAGCAGCACGACCGGGACCGCAAACACTGAAGCTTTCTTT. The genes are TRBV7-9 and TRBJ1-1, with D tentatively TRBD1 (5 bases). V was clipped by 5 bases and J by 2 bases, with 15 bases between them. Germline-derived CDR1 and CDR2 are SEHNR and FQNEAQ (reference sequence). The CDR3 extends over 15 amino acids.

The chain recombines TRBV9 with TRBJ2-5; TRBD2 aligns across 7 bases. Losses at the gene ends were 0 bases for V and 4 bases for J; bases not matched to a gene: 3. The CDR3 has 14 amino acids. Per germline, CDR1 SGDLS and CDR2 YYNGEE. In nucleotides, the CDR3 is TGTGCCAGCAGCGTAGATACTAGCGTAGAGACCCAGTACTTC. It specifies CASSVDTSVETQYF.

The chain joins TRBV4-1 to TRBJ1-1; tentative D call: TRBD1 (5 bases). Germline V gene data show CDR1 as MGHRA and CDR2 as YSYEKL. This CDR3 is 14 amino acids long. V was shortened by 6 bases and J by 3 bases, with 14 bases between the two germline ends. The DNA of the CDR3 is TGCGCCAGCAGTTTCAGGAAAGGGGACACTGAAGCTTTCTTT. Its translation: CASSFRKGDTEAFF.

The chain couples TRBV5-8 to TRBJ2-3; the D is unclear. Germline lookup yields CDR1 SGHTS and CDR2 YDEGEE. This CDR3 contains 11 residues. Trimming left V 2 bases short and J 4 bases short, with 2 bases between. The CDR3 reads CASSFPDTQYF. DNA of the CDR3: TGTGCCAGCAGCTTCCCAGATACGCAGTATTTT.

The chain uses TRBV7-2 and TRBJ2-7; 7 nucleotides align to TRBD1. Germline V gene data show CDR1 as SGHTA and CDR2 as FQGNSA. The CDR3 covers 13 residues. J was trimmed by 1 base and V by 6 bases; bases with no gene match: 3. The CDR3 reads CASRRDSSYEQYF. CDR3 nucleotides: TGTGCCAGCAGAAGGGACAGTTCCTACGAGCAGTACTTC.

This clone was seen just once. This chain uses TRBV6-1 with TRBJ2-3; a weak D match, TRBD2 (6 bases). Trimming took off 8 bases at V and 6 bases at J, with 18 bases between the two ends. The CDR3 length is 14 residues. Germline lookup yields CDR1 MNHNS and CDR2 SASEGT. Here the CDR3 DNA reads TGTGCCAGCTTAATTCCGGGACGGGGGGATACGCAGTATTTT. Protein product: CASLIPGRGDTQYF.

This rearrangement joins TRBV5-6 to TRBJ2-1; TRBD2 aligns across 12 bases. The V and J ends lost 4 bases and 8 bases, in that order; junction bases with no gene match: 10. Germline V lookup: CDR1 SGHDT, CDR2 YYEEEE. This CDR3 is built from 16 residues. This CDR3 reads CASSDATSGGWDEQFF. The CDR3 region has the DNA TGTGCCAGCAGCGACGCGACTAGCGGGGGATGGGATGAGCAGTTCTTC.

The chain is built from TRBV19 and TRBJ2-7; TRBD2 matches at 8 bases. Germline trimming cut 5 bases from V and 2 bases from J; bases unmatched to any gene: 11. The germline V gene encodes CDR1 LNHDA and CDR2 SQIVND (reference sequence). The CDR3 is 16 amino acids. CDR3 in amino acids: CASSFTYTSGPYEQYF. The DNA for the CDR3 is TGTGCCAGTAGTTTCACCTACACTAGCGGCCCCTACGAGCAGTACTTC.

For the CDR3, the DNA is TGCAGCGTTGCTGACCGGGGGCGGGTCGGGGAGACCCAGTACTTC. Translation: CSVADRGRVGETQYF. The chain links TRBV29-1 to TRBJ2-5; D may match TRBD1 or TRBD2 (6 bases each). The CDR3 sequence is 15 residues long. Per the germline V gene, CDR1 is SQVTM and CDR2 is ANQGSEA. Trimming pared 4 bases from V and 5 bases from J, leaving 20 bases between.

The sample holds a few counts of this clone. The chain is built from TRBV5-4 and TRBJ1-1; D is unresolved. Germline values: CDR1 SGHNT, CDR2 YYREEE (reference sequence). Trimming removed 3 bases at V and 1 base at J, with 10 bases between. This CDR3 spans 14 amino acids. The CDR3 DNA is TGTGCCAGCAGCTCGCTCACTGAGAACACTGAAGCTTTCTTT. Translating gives CASSSLTENTEAFF.

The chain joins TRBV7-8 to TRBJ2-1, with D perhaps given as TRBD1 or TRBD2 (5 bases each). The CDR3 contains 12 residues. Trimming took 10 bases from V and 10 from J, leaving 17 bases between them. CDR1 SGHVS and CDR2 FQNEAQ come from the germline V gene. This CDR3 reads CAIGDGLEEQFF. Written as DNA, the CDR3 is TGTGCCATCGGGGACGGCCTCGAAGAGCAGTTCTTC.